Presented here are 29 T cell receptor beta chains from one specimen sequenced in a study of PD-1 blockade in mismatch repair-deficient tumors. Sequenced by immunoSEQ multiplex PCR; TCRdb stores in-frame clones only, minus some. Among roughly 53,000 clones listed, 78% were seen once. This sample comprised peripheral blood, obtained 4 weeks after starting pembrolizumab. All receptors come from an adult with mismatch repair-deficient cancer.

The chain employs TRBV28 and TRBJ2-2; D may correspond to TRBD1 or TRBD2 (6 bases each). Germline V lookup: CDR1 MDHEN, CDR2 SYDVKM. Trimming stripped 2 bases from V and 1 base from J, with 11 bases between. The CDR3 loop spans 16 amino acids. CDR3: CASSLMEGGNTGELFF. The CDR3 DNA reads TGTGCCAGCAGTTTAATGGAGGGGGGGAACACCGGGGAGCTGTTTTTT.

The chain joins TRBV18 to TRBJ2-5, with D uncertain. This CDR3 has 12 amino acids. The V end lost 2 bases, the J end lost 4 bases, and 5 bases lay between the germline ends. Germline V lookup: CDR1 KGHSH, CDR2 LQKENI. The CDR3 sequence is CASSPSRETQYF. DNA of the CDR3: TGTGCCAGCTCACCAAGTAGAGAGACCCAGTACTTC.

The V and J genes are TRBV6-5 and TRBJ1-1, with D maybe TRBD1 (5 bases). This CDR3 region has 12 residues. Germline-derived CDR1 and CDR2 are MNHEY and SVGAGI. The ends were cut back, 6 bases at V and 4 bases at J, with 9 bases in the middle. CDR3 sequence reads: CASRDQGTEAFF. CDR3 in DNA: TGTGCCAGCAGGGACCAGGGCACTGAAGCTTTCTTT.

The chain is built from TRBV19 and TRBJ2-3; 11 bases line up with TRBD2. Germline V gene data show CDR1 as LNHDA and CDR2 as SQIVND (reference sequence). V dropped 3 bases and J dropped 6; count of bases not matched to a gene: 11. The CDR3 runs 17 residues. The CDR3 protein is CASSIPETSGIDDTQYF. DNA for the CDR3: TGTGCCAGTAGTATCCCCGAGACTAGCGGGATTGACGATACGCAGTATTTT.

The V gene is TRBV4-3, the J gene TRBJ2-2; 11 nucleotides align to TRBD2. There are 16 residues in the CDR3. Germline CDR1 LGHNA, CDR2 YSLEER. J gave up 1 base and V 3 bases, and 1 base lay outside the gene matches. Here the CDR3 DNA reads TGCGCCAGCAGCCAGGGGACTAGCGGGAACACCGGGGAGCTGTTTTTT. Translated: CASSQGTSGNTGELFF.

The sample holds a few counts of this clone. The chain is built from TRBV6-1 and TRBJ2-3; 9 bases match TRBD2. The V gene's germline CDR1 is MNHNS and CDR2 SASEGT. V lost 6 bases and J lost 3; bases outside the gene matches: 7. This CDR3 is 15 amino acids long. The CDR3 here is CASRDSGSITDTQYF. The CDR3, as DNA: TGTGCCAGCAGAGATAGCGGGAGTATTACAGATACGCAGTATTTT.

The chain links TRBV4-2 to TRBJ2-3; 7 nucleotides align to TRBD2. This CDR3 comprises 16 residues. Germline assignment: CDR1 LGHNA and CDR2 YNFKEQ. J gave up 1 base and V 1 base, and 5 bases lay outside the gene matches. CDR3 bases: TGTGCCAGCAGCCAAGTGGCGGGAGCGGGCACAGATACGCAGTATTTT. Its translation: CASSQVAGAGTDTQYF.

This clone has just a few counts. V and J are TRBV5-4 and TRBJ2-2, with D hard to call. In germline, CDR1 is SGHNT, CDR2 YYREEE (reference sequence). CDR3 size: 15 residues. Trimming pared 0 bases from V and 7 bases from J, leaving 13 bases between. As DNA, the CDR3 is TGTGCCAGCAGCTTGGGTCTCAGCCTAAACGGGGAGCTGTTTTTT. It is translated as CASSLGLSLNGELFF.

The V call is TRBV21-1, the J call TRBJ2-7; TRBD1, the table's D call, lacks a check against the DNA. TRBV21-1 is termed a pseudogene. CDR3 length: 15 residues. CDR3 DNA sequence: TGTGCCAGCAGCGCGCGGCGGACATCTACCTACGAGCAGTACTTC. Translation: CASSARRTSTYEQYF.

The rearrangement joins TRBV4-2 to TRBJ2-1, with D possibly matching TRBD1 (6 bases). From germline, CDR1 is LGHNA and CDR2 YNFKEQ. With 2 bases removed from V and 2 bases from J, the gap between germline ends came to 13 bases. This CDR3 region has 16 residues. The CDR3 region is CASSQSDRLTYNEQFF. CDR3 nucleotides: TGTGCCAGCAGCCAATCCGACAGGCTAACCTACAATGAGCAGTTCTTC.

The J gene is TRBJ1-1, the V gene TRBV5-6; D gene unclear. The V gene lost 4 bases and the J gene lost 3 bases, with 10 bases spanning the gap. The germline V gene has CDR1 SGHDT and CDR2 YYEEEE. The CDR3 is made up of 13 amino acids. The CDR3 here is CASSPDIYTEAFF. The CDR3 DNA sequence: TGTGCCAGCAGCCCTGACATTTACACTGAAGCTTTCTTT.

The CDR3 reads CASSFMDTGAYEQYF. The CDR3 DNA reads as TGTGCCAGCAGCTTTATGGACACGGGGGCCTACGAGCAGTACTTC. The chain recombines TRBV5-5 with TRBJ2-7, with D tentatively TRBD2 (6 bases). Looked up from germline, CDR1 is SGHKS and CDR2 is YYEKEE (reference sequence). The ends were cut back, 2 bases at V and 2 bases at J, with 14 bases in the middle. This CDR3 contains 15 residues.

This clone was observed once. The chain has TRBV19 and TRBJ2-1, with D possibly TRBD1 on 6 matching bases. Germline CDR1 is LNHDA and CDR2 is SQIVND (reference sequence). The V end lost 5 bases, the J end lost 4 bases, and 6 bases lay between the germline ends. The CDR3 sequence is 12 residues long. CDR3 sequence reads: CASSQGYNEQFF. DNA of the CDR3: TGTGCCAGTAGTCAGGGGTACAATGAGCAGTTCTTC.

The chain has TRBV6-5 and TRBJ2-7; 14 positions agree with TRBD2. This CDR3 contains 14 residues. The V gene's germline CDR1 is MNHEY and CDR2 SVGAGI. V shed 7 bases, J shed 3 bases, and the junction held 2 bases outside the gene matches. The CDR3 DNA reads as TGTGCCAGCATTGGGACTAGCGGGAGCTACGAGCAGTACTTC. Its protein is CASIGTSGSYEQYF.

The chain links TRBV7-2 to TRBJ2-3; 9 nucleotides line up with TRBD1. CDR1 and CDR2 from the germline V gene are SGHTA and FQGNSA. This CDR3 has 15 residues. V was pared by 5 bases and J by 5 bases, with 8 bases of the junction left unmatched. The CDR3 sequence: CASSPTGQGRDTQYF. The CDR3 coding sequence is TGTGCCAGCAGCCCAACCGGACAGGGGAGAGATACGCAGTATTTT.

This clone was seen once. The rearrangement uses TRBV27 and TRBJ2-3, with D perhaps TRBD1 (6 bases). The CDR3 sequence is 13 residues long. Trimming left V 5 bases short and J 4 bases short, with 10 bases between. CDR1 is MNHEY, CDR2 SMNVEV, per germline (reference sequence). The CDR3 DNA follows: TGTGCCAGCAGTCAGGGGCCGGCAGATACGCAGTATTTT. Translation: CASSQGPADTQYF.

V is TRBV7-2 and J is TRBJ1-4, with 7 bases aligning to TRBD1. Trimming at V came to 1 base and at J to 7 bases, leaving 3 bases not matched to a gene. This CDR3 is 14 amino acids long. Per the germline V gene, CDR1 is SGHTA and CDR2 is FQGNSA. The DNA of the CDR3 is TGTGCCAGCAGCTTAGGAGGGGGCGGTGAAAAACTGTTTTTT. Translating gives CASSLGGGGEKLFF.

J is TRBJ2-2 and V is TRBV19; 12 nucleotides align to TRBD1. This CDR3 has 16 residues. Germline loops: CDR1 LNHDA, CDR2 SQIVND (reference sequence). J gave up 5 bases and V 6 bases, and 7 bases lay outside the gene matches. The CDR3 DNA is TGTGCCAGTAGCCGGGGACAGGGGGCGAGTACCGGGGAGCTGTTTTTT. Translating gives CASSRGQGASTGELFF.

DNA of the CDR3: TGTGCCAGCAGTTTCGCAGGGTGGACAGATACGCAGTATTTT. This gives the protein CASSFAGWTDTQYF. The V and J genes are TRBV6-5 and TRBJ2-3, with D perhaps matching TRBD1 (5 bases). The CDR3 runs 14 residues. CDR1 MNHEY and CDR2 SVGAGI come from the germline V gene. Between the trimmed V and J ends, which lost 4 bases and 3 bases, there was a span of 11 bases.

The CDR3 DNA reads TGCGCCAGCAGCGGGAGCGGTAGCTCCTACAATGAGCAGTTCTTC. Translated: CASSGSGSSYNEQFF. V usage is TRBV5-1 and J usage is TRBJ2-1; a weak D match, TRBD2 (5 bases). Trimming removed 4 bases at V and 0 bases at J, with 11 bases between. CDR1 and CDR2 from the germline V gene are SGHRS and YFSETQ. The CDR3 is made up of 15 amino acids.

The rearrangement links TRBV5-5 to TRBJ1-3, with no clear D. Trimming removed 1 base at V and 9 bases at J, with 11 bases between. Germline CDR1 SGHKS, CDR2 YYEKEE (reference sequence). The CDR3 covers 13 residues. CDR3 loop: CASSLTSSSTIYF. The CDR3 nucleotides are TGTGCCAGCAGCTTGACATCAAGTAGCACCATATATTTT.

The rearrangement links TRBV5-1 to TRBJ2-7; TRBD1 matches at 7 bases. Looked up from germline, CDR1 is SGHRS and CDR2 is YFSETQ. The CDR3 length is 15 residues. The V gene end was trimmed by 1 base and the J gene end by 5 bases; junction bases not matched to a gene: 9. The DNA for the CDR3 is TGCGCCAGCAGCTTGCGTCAACAGGGGTTCAACGAGCAGTACTTC. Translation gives CASSLRQQGFNEQYF. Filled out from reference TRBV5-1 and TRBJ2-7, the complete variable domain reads KAGVTQTPRYLIKTRGQQVTLSCSPISGHRSVSWYQQTPGQGLQFLFEYFSETQRNKGNFPGRFSGRQFSNSRSEMNVSTLELGDSALYLCASSLRQQGFNEQYFGPGTRLTVT.

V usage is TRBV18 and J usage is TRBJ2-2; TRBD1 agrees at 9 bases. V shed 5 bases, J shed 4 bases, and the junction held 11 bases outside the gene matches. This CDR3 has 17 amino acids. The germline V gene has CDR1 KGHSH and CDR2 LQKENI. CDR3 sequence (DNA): TGTGCCAGCTCAGCTCGGGACAGGGATGCGGGCACCGGGGAGCTGTTTTTT. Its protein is CASSARDRDAGTGELFF.

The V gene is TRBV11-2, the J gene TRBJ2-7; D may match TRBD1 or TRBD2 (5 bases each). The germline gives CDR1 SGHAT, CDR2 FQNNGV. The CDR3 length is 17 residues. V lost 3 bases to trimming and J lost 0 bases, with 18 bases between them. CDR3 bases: TGTGCCAGCAGCTTCGCCGGTGGGGGACGCAGCTCCTACGAGCAGTACTTC. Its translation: CASSFAGGGRSSYEQYF.

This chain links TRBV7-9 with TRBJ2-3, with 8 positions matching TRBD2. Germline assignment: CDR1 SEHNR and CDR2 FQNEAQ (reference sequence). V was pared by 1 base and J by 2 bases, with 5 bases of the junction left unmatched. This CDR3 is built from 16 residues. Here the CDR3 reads CASSLDGRGPTDTQYF. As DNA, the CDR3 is TGTGCCAGCAGCTTAGACGGGAGGGGCCCCACAGATACGCAGTATTTT. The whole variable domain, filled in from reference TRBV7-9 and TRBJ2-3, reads DTGVSQNPRHKITKRGQNVTFRCDPISEHNRLYWYRQTLGQGPEFLTYFQNEAQLEKSRLLSDRFSAERPKGSFSTLEIQRTEQGDSAMYLCASSLDGRGPTDTQYFGPGTRLTVL.

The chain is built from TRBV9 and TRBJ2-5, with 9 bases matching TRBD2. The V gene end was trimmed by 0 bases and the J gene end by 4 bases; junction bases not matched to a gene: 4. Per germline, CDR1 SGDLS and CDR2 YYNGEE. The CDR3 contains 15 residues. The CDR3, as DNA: TGTGCCAGCAGCGTAGCCGGGACTAGCAGAGAGACCCAGTACTTC. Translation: CASSVAGTSRETQYF.

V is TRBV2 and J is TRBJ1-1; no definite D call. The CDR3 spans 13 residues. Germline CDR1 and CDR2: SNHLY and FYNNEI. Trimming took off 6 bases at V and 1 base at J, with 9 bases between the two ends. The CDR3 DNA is TGTGCCAGCAGGGTACAGAGGAACACTGAAGCTTTCTTT. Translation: CASRVQRNTEAFF.

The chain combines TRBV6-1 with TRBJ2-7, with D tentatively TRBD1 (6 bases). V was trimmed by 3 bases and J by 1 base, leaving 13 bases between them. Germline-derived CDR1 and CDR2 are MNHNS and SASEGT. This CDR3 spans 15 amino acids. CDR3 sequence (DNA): TGTGCCAGCAGTGACAGAGACAGGCTATCCTACGAGCAGTACTTC. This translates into CASSDRDRLSYEQYF.

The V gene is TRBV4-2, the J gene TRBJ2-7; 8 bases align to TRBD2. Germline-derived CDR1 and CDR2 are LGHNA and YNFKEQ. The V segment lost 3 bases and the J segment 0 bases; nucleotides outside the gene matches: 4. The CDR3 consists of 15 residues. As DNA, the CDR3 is TGTGCCAGCAGCCATCTAGCGGGCGGCTCCTACGAGCAGTACTTC. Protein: CASSHLAGGSYEQYF.